A selection of T cell receptor beta chains follows, all from one sample in a study of cytomegalovirus exposure and HLA in healthy donors. Using immunoSEQ multiplex PCR, the repertoire was profiled, and TCRdb retains in-frame clones only, with some absent. The sample has under 200,000 clones, approximately 84% seen once. The sequenced material came from PBMCs. The receptors come from a young man in good health and CMV-seropositive. CDR3s include the opening cysteine and the closing phenylalanine or tryptophan. The D gene is left open where the match is weak. Expanded clones are given a class, and other clones once, few, many or no size at all.

j_gene: TRBJ2-7; abundance: -; d_gene: TRBD1; v_gene: TRBV30; CDR3nt: TGTGCCTGGAGTCAAGGGGGCGGTTTGTATGACGAGCAGTACTTC; CDR3aa: CAWSQGGGLYDEQYF
j_gene: TRBJ2-1; abundance: -; d_gene: TRBD2; v_gene: TRBV7-6; CDR3nt: TGTGCCAGCAGCTTAGCCCCAGCGGGAGTTGACAATGAGCAGTTCTTC; CDR3aa: CASSLAPAGVDNEQFF
j_gene: TRBJ1-2; abundance: -; d_gene: -; v_gene: TRBV7-2; CDR3nt: TGTGCCAGCAGCCCGATGGGCGGACAATCCTATGGCTACACCTTC; CDR3aa: CASSPMGGQSYGYTF
j_gene: TRBJ2-1; abundance: -; d_gene: -; v_gene: TRBV12-2; CDR3nt: TGTGCAAGTCGCTTAGACTGCCGGGACAGGGGGACGCAGTTCTTC; CDR3aa: CASRLDCRDRGTQFF
j_gene: TRBJ2-2; abundance: -; d_gene: TRBD2; v_gene: TRBV2; CDR3nt: TGTGCCAGCACCATAGGACTAGCGGGAGCCACCGGGGAGCTGTTTTTT; CDR3aa: CASTIGLAGATGELFF
j_gene: TRBJ2-1; abundance: once; d_gene: TRBD2; v_gene: TRBV6-1; CDR3nt: TGTGCCAGCAGTGAAGGGTTGCGGGGGGGAGAGCAGTTCTTC; CDR3aa: CASSEGLRGGEQFF
j_gene: TRBJ1-2; abundance: few; d_gene: -; v_gene: TRBV19; CDR3nt: TGTGCCAGTAGTATTGTTCGGCGGAACTCTTATGGCTACACCTTC; CDR3aa: CASSIVRRNSYGYTF
j_gene: TRBJ1-2; abundance: -; d_gene: -; v_gene: TRBV28; CDR3nt: TGTGCCAGCAGCTTAACAGGGAGAACCGTCTATGGCTACACCTTC; CDR3aa: CASSLTGRTVYGYTF
j_gene: TRBJ1-2; abundance: -; d_gene: -; v_gene: TRBV27; CDR3nt: TGTGCCAGTCAGGGAGGCAGCTATGGCTACACCTTC; CDR3aa: CASQGGSYGYTF
j_gene: TRBJ2-7; abundance: -; d_gene: TRBD1; v_gene: TRBV27; CDR3nt: TGTGCCAGCAGTTCTCCTCGTCGGACAGGGATCTACGAGCAGTACTTC; CDR3aa: CASSSPRRTGIYEQYF
j_gene: TRBJ2-5; abundance: -; d_gene: -; v_gene: TRBV5-8; CDR3nt: TGTGCCAGCAGCAGACAAACAGGGCAGGGGCAAGAGACCCAGTACTTC; CDR3aa: CASSRQTGQGQETQYF
j_gene: TRBJ2-1; abundance: -; d_gene: TRBD2; v_gene: TRBV4-2; CDR3nt: TGTGCCAGCAGCCAAGGGACTAGCGGGAGCTACAATGAGCAGTTCTTC; CDR3aa: CASSQGTSGSYNEQFF
j_gene: TRBJ1-1; abundance: -; d_gene: TRBD1; v_gene: TRBV5-1; CDR3nt: TGCGCCAGCAGCTTTTACAGGGGGTTGACTGAAGCTTTCTTT; CDR3aa: CASSFYRGLTEAFF
j_gene: TRBJ2-7; abundance: once; d_gene: TRBD1; v_gene: TRBV27; CDR3nt: TGTGCCAGCAGCCCCGGACAGGGGAGCTCCTACGAGCAGTACTTC; CDR3aa: CASSPGQGSSYEQYF
j_gene: TRBJ2-1; abundance: -; d_gene: TRBD2; v_gene: TRBV25-1; CDR3nt: TGTGCCAGCAGTGCAGGGACTAGCATTGAGCAGTTCTTC; CDR3aa: CASSAGTSIEQFF
j_gene: TRBJ2-2; abundance: -; d_gene: TRBD1; v_gene: TRBV19; CDR3nt: TGTGCCAGTAGTTTCGGGGGACAGGGGCTCCGGGAGCTGTTTTTT; CDR3aa: CASSFGGQGLRELFF
j_gene: TRBJ2-1; abundance: -; d_gene: TRBD2; v_gene: TRBV19; CDR3nt: TGTGCCAGTAGTCCTACTAGCGGGGGTTACAATGAGCAGTTCTTC; CDR3aa: CASSPTSGGYNEQFF
j_gene: TRBJ1-1; abundance: -; d_gene: -; v_gene: TRBV20-1; CDR3nt: TGCAGTGCTAGAGTCGGACAAGTCGCTTTCTTT; CDR3aa: CSARVGQVAFF
j_gene: TRBJ2-1; abundance: -; d_gene: TRBD2; v_gene: TRBV27; CDR3nt: TGTGCCAGCAGTTTATTGTGGGGACTAGCGGGGAATGAGCAGTTCTTC; CDR3aa: CASSLLWGLAGNEQFF
j_gene: TRBJ2-1; abundance: -; d_gene: TRBD2; v_gene: TRBV27; CDR3nt: TGTGCCAGCAGTTTATCAGCGGGACTCCGGAATGAGCAGTTCTTC; CDR3aa: CASSLSAGLRNEQFF
j_gene: TRBJ2-5; abundance: -; d_gene: -; v_gene: TRBV6-1; CDR3nt: TGTGCCAGCACCAGGGGCCAAGAGACCCAGTACTTC; CDR3aa: CASTRGQETQYF
j_gene: TRBJ2-1; abundance: -; d_gene: -; v_gene: TRBV15; CDR3nt: TGTGCCACCAGCAGAGATCGGGGGAGAAGGAGTGTCGATGAGCAGTTCTTC; CDR3aa: CATSRDRGRRSVDEQFF
j_gene: TRBJ1-4; abundance: -; d_gene: -; v_gene: TRBV6-5; CDR3nt: TGTGCCAGCAGTTACTCCCCAGGGGAAAAACTGTTTTTT; CDR3aa: CASSYSPGEKLFF
j_gene: TRBJ1-4; abundance: -; d_gene: -; v_gene: TRBV10-3; CDR3nt: TGTGCCATCAGTGGAGGATCATATGAAAAACTGTTTTTT; CDR3aa: CAISGGSYEKLFF
j_gene: TRBJ2-7; abundance: -; d_gene: TRBD1; v_gene: TRBV4-1; CDR3nt: TGCGCCAGCAGCCAAGATCCGGGACAGGGAAGGTTAGAGCAGTACTTC; CDR3aa: CASSQDPGQGRLEQYF
j_gene: TRBJ2-1; abundance: -; d_gene: TRBD2; v_gene: TRBV27; CDR3nt: TGTGCCAGCAGCCCCACCCTAGCGGGCCTCTACAATGAGCAGTTCTTC; CDR3aa: CASSPTLAGLYNEQFF
j_gene: TRBJ2-7; abundance: -; d_gene: -; v_gene: TRBV7-2; CDR3nt: TGTGCCAGCAGCTTCGGCAGGGACTCCTACGAGCAGTACTTC; CDR3aa: CASSFGRDSYEQYF